This TCR beta chain comes out of a study of OX40 agonist ivuxolimab in advanced cancers. With regard to the full study: Ivuxolimab was an agonistic, fully human IgG2 monoclonal antibody directed against OX40 (CD134), a costimulatory receptor. A male proportion of nearly 85% and a mean age of approximately 62 years, ranging from roughly 23 to 79, were recorded for the dose-escalation cohort. Three dose-escalation patients achieved partial responses, one with hepatocellular carcinoma and two with cutaneous melanoma. Intravenous ivuxolimab was administered to patients every 2 weeks at six dose levels: 0.01, 0.1, 0.3, 1.5, 3 and 10 mg/kg. Of the approximately 50 dose-escalation patients, hepatocellular carcinoma was present in approximately 20, melanoma in approximately 15, renal cell carcinoma in 9 and head and neck cancer in 9. The monotherapy dose-escalation portion (N ≈ 50 patients) of the phase I ivuxolimab trial is reported in the paper. Prior anti-PD-1, anti-PD-L1 or anti-CTLA-4 therapy was permitted, and checkpoint inhibitors had been received by 30% to 40% of dose-escalation patients. The point of sequencing TCRbeta in the periphery was to test whether ivuxolimab changed TCR sequence diversity and drove clonal T-cell expansion.

The trial excluded patients who had a history of autoimmune disease or who were on systemic immunosuppression. Peripheral blood for TCR sequencing was collected from all dose cohorts at baseline, on cycle 4 day 1, and on cycle 7 day 1. The samples were drawn from a first-in-human, open-label, multicenter phase I dose-escalation trial of ivuxolimab. Adults with locally advanced or metastatic melanoma, renal cell carcinoma, hepatocellular carcinoma or head and neck squamous cell carcinoma were enrolled in the trial. CD4+ and CD8+ T cells were sorted separately from peripheral blood before TCR sequencing. For sequencing of the TCRbeta CDR3 region, genomic DNA was extracted from the sorted cells. The immunoSEQ Assay was used to sequence the TCRbeta CDR3 regions. TCRdb retrieved this table from immuneACCESS and kept in-frame rearrangements only. Not all clones are present; in checked studies, unresolved V genes account for under half, and no reason is known for the remainder. For this sample the table gives tens of thousands of clones, of which 75% to 90% were detected only once. Under 5.5% of the sample is taken by the ten largest.

Based on the germline V gene, the CDR1 and CDR2 sequences are MNHNS and SASEGT. The CDR3 has 15 amino acids, counting the end cysteine and phenylalanine. The retained sequence is limited to the CDR3, 45 bases, with the frame set at the first base. V lost 3 bases and J lost 2 bases; the stretch between them is 12 bases long. The study at large found these results: Which antigens the clonally expanded peripheral T cells were specific for was not determined. In partial responders in the 0.1-3.0 mg/kg groups, normalized peripheral clonal expansion was found to be among the lowest, especially among CD8+ T cells. At doses of 0.1 to 3.0 mg/kg, clonal expansion of both CD4+ and CD8+ blood T cells was observed from baseline to week 6. On average, CD8+ T cells showed more expanded clones than CD4+ T cells after ivuxolimab. Low levels of normalized T-cell clonal expansion were also shown by some nonresponding patients.

This clone has just a few counts. Its binding antigen is unknown. No clone much larger than this one lies a single base away; base qualities are absent. The source is an adult with an advanced solid tumor such as melanoma, head and neck, liver or kidney cancer. The chain links TRBV6-1 with TRBJ2-3; no D gene is confidently identified. The sequencing here drew on CD4+ or CD8+ T cells sorted from blood, taken in a trial of the OX40 agonist ivuxolimab. The sequenced DNA is TGTGCCAGCAGTGACATTAACAGAGACACAGATACGCAGTATTTT. Its coded protein is CASSDINRDTDTQYF.